This T cell receptor beta chain was captured in a study of T cell responses to AZD1222 COVID-19 vaccine. Whole-study results and caveats: Most donors were white British and more were female, and clonal diversity was possibly underestimated. Targets within unmutated variant regions were reportedly found for nearly half of spike-specific TCRs. Spike-specific TCR breadth and depth were elevated following two AZD1222 doses.

Profiling relied on immunoSEQ multiplex PCR, and the TCRdb table lists in-frame clones only, not all of them. The data contain 55,000 to 90,000 clones, roughly four fifths of them seen just once; the ten biggest clones take up under 6.5%. In its sample, this clone was seen a few times. Antigen specificity is unknown. There are 14 residues in the CDR3. Deletions cut 6 bases from V and 1 base from J, with 7 bases between. Germline V gives CDR1 LNHDA, CDR2 SQIVND (reference sequence). The rearrangement joins TRBV19 to TRBJ2-6; D gene unclear. This specimen was peripheral blood, taken on day 0 of AZD1222 vaccination. This receptor was obtained from an adult in good health. This chain's CDR3 is CASRLLSGANVLTF. The CDR3 region has the DNA TGTGCCAGTAGGCTACTATCTGGGGCCAACGTCCTGACTTTC.